Listed below are T cell receptor beta chains from one sample, sequenced in a study of blood T cell repertoires in COVID-19. Data came from immunoSEQ multiplex PCR; TCRdb stores just in-frame clones and leaves some out. The sample has about 200,000 clones, roughly 80% seen once. Sequencing was carried out using peripheral blood. The source of these receptors is a man in his fifties or sixties with acute or convalescent COVID-19. Both conserved end residues are part of each CDR3. The D gene is left open where the match is weak. Clone size, where shown, is once, few, many, or a class for clones that have expanded.

j_gene,abundance,d_gene,v_gene,CDR3aa,CDR3nt
TRBJ2-1,-,TRBD2,TRBV5-1,CASSLERLAGNNEQFF,TGCGCCAGCAGCTTGGAGAGACTAGCGGGAAACAATGAGCAGTTCTTC
TRBJ1-1,-,-,TRBV2,CASSRGGGAFF,TGTGCCAGCAGCAGAGGGGGGGGAGCTTTCTTT
TRBJ1-3,-,-,TRBV9,CASSVDTRNTIYF,TGTGCCAGCAGCGTCGACACACGGAACACCATATATTTT
TRBJ1-2,-,-,TRBV7-3,CASSLRPGDGYTF,TGTGCCAGCAGCTTAAGGCCAGGGGATGGCTACACCTTC
TRBJ1-2,-,-,TRBV19,CASSIQRGAVYGYTF,TGTGCCAGTAGTATACAGCGGGGGGCGGTCTATGGCTACACCTTC
TRBJ2-7,few,TRBD2,TRBV3-1/TRBV3-2,CASSQDAPLAGRWEQYF,TGTGCCAGCAGCCAAGATGCCCCTCTAGCGGGAAGGTGGGAGCAGTACTTC
TRBJ1-5,once,-,TRBV16,CASSQSMRVAQHF,TGTGCCAGCAGCCAATCGATGCGGGTAGCCCAGCATTTT
TRBJ2-1,-,-,TRBV30,CAWSPIGLPGWDEQFF,TGTGCCTGGAGTCCGATTGGACTACCCGGGTGGGATGAGCAGTTCTTC
TRBJ2-5,-,TRBD2,TRBV27,CASSLGGGTQYF,TGTGCCAGCAGTTTAGGGGGGGGGACCCAGTACTTC
TRBJ2-5,-,-,TRBV7-2,CASSSGGQKETQYF,TGTGCCAGCAGCTCCGGGGGACAGAAAGAGACCCAGTACTTC
TRBJ1-4,-,TRBD1,TRBV5-1,CASSYTTGGGEKLFF,TGCGCCAGCAGCTATACGACAGGGGGCGGCGAAAAACTGTTTTTT
TRBJ1-4,once,-,TRBV24-1,CATSDPRGVGEKLFF,TGTGCCACCAGTGACCCTCGCGGGGTTGGAGAAAAACTGTTTTTT
TRBJ1-5,-,-,TRBV19,CASSLQGLGLYSNQPQHF,TGTGCCAGTAGCTTGCAGGGATTAGGCCTATATAGCAATCAGCCCCAGCATTTT
TRBJ2-6,-,-,TRBV10-3,CAISESGGPSGANVLTF,TGTGCCATCAGTGAGTCGGGGGGGCCCTCTGGGGCCAACGTCCTGACTTTC
TRBJ2-1,once,TRBD2,TRBV9,CASSVVSSGRAEQFF,TGTGCCAGCAGCGTAGTAAGTAGCGGGAGGGCCGAGCAGTTCTTC
TRBJ1-6,-,-,TRBV25-1,CASSEYGRNNSPLHF,TGTGCCAGCAGTGAATATGGCAGAAATAATTCACCCCTCCACTTT
TRBJ1-5,-,-,TRBV2,CASSPGGRGQPQHF,TGTGCCAGCAGTCCTGGGGGCAGGGGTCAGCCCCAGCATTTT